This TCR beta chain derives from a study of response to subunit inactivated influenza vaccine. Study conclusions and caveats: Only a handful of new T cells, the authors suggested, are recruited with each seasonal influenza vaccination.

One entry per CDR3 protein results from TCRdb running MiXCR on the RT-PCR reads. The sample includes roughly 650,000 distinct CDR3 sequences, 11% to 15% seen only once; the top ten take roughly 7.2%. Concerning this clonotype itself: Its specificity is not known.

This CDR3 has 11 residues. The germline gives CDR1 MNHNY, CDR2 SVGAGI (reference sequence). Deletions cut 4 bases from V and 6 bases from J, with 6 bases between. The sequenced sample was PBMCs from blood, obtained less than 15 days before vaccination. The genes are TRBV6-6 and TRBJ1-2; D gene ambiguous. The clonotype was recovered from a man aged 45-60 years who received an inactivated influenza vaccine. The CDR3 DNA reads TGTGCCAGCAGTTCGGTCGATGGCTACACCTTC. Protein: CASSSVDGYTF.